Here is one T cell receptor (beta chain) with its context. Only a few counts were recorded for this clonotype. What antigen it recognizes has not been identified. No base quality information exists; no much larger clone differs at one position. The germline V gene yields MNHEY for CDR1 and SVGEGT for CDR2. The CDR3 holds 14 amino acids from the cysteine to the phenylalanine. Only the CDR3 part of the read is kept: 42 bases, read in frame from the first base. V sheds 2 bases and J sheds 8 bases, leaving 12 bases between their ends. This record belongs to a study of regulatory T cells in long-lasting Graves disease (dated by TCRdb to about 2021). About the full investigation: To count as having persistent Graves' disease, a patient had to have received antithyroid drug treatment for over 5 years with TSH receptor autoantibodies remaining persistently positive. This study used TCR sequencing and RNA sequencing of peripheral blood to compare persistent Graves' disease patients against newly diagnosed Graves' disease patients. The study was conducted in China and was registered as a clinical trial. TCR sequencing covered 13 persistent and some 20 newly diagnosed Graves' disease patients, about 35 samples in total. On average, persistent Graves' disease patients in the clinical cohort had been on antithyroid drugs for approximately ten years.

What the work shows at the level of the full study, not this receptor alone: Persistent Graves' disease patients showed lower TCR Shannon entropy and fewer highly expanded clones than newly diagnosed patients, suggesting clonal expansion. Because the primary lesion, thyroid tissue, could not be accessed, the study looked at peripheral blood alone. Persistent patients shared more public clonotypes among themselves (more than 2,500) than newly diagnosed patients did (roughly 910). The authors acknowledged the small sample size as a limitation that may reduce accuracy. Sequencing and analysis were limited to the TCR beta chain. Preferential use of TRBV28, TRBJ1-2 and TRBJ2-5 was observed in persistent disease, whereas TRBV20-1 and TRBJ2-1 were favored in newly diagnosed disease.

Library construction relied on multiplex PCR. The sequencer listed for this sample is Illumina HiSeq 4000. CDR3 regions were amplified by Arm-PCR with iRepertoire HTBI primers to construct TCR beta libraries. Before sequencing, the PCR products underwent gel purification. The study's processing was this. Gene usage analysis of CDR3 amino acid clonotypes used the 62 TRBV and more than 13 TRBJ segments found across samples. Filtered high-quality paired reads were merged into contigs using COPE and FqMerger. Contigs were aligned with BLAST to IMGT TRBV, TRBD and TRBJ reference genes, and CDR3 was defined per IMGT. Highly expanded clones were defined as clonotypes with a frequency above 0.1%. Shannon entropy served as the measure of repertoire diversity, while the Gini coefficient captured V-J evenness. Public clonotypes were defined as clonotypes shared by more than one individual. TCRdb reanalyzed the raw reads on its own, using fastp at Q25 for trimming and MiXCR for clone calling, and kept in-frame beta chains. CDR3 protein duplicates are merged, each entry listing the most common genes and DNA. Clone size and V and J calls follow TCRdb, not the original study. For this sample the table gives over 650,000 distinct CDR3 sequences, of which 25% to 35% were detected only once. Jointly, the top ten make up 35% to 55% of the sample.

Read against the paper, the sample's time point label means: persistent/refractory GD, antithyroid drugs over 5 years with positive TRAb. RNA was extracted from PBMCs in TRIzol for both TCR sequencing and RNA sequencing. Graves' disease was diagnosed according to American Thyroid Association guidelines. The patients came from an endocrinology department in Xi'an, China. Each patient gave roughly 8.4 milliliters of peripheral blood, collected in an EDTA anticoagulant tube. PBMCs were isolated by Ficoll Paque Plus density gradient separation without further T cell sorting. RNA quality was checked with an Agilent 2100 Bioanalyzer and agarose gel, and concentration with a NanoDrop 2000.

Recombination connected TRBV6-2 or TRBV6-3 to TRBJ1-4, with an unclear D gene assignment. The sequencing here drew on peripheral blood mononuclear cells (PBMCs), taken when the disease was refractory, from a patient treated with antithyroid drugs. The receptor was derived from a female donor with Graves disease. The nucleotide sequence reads TGTGCCAGCAGTTACAGGACCACGGGGGAAAAACTGTTTTTT. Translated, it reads CASSYRTTGEKLFF.